This TCR beta chain was identified in a study of T cells in Graves' hyperthyroidism and ophthalmopathy. RNA transcripts served as the template for amplifying TCR beta CDR3 regions. Primed by the HTBI set, a first-round RT-PCR was run on the TCR CDR3. TCRdb re-analysed the multiplex PCR reads in MiXCR, keeping a single row per CDR3 protein. The table includes a few hundred thousand distinct CDR3 sequences, 14% detected once. General study findings and limits: Most clonotypes expanded in thyroid above 0.001 were likewise present in blood.

Among the patients, aged 18 to 65, hyperthyroidism was newly diagnosed and had lasted under 2 months. Each diagnosis drew on symptoms, thyroxine, TRAb, thyroid ultrasound and orbital computed tomography findings. Before ophthalmopathy appeared, progressors gave blood at initial hyperthyroidism diagnosis. The germline V and J ends were trimmed by 1 base and 0 bases, with 7 bases remaining between them. Per germline, CDR1 ENHRY and CDR2 SYGVKD. The CDR3 loop spans 15 amino acids. Comments on this clonotype: The target antigen is unknown.

The V gene is TRBV10-3, the J gene TRBJ1-5; D ambiguous. The material sequenced was blood. This clonotype was obtained from a woman younger than 45 with Graves' hyperthyroidism that later progressed to Graves' ophthalmopathy. The CDR3 nucleotides read TGTGCCATCAGTGAGTGGTCAGATAGCAATCAGCCCCAGCATTTT. The encoded protein is CAISEWSDSNQPQHF.